A single sample gave rise to the 5 T cell receptor beta chains below, sequenced in a study of T cells expressing NK-cell markers. TCRdb reprocessed the 5' RACE reads and stores each CDR3 protein as one record, lacking DNA. Its clone listing holds 200,000 to 300,000 distinct CDR3 sequences. The specimen sequenced was blood T cells: a sorted CD56 or NKG2C T cell subset, CD4+ or CD8+ T cells, or bulk PBMC T cells (not recorded which). Receptors were obtained from a man younger than 35 in good health.

The CDR3 is CSARSQGGGELFF. V usage is TRBV20-1 and J usage is TRBJ2-2; TCRdb designates TRBD1, a call that cannot be tested without DNA. This CDR3 spans 13 amino acids. The germline gives CDR1 DFQATT, CDR2 SNEGSKA (reference sequence).

The CDR3 is CASSYQGRGEETQYF. This sequence joins TRBV6-5 and TRBJ2-5; TCRdb returns TRBD1, unconfirmable since there is no DNA. The CDR3 consists of 15 residues. CDR1 is MNHEY, CDR2 SVGAGI, per germline.

This chain uses TRBV20-1 with TRBJ2-3; absent DNA, TCRdb's TRBD2 call cannot be checked. Germline assignment: CDR1 DFQATT and CDR2 SNEGSKA (reference sequence). The CDR3 is 16 amino acids. The CDR3 spells CSARDLSSGSGDTQYF.

This chain uses TRBV3-1 with TRBJ2-1; the D call of TRBD2 rests on TCRdb alone, since no DNA is present to check it. The CDR3 loop spans 17 amino acids. Germline V gene lookup returns CDR1 LGHDT and CDR2 YNNKEL (reference sequence). CDR3: CASSQSGTSGRSSEQFF.

The V gene is TRBV20-1, the J gene TRBJ2-7. Germline V gene sequence: CDR1 DFQATT, CDR2 SNEGSKA (reference sequence). The CDR3 runs 14 residues. The CDR3 here is CSARSQRRTYEQYF.